This TCR beta chain derives from a study of T-cell reconstitution after alpha-beta-depleted transplantation in children. This clonotype has ten or more counts. As yet, its antigen is unknown. Study results and caveats: Where some patients showed high TCRbeta diversity at day 60, it came from recipient T cells and thymic progenitors that had survived. T-cell numbers and diversity one year post-transplant derived largely from freshly generated T cells. Where alpha-beta T cells came from about two months after transplant was reportedly several hundred expanded graft clones.

Unique molecular identifiers were incorporated when the TCRbeta library was constructed. TCRdb itself ran the PCR reads through MiXCR, one entry per CDR3 protein. Of 490,000 or so distinct CDR3 sequences in the sample, over 9.5% were seen once. The CDR3 sequence is 15 residues long. From germline, CDR1 is SQVTM and CDR2 ANQGSEA. Losses at the gene ends were 6 bases for V and 2 bases for J; bases not matched to a gene: 7. The rearrangement uses TRBV29-1 and TRBJ2-1, with 10 bases that match TRBD2. This clonotype was sampled from a child younger than 10 with inherited bone marrow failure, due to receive a stem cell transplant. Sequenced here: PBMCs, sampled before TCRalphabeta/CD19-depleted stem cell transplant. The CDR3, as DNA: TGCAGCGTGCGGAGACTAGCGGGCACCTACAATGAGCAGTTCTTC. Translated, it gives CSVRRLAGTYNEQFF.